This TCR beta chain derives from a study of breast tumors, draining lymph nodes, adjacent tissues. TCRdb re-analysed the multiplex PCR reads in MiXCR, keeping a single row per CDR3 protein. The sample holds about 230,000 distinct CDR3 sequences, less than 40% seen once. CDR1 DFQATT and CDR2 SNEGSKA come from the germline V gene (reference sequence). V was cut by 4 bases and J by 0 bases, with 13 bases left in between. The CDR3 consists of 15 residues. Samples came from axillary lymph nodes draining the breast cancer. This clonotype was obtained from a female donor with breast cancer. Some clones in this sample may be carry-over from other donors' samples. J is TRBJ1-3 and V is TRBV20-1; D uncertain. Sample: axillary lymph node tissue. The CDR3 loop is CSATPRRFSGNTIYF. The CDR3 DNA is TGCAGTGCTACTCCCCGGCGGTTCTCTGGAAACACCATATATTTT.